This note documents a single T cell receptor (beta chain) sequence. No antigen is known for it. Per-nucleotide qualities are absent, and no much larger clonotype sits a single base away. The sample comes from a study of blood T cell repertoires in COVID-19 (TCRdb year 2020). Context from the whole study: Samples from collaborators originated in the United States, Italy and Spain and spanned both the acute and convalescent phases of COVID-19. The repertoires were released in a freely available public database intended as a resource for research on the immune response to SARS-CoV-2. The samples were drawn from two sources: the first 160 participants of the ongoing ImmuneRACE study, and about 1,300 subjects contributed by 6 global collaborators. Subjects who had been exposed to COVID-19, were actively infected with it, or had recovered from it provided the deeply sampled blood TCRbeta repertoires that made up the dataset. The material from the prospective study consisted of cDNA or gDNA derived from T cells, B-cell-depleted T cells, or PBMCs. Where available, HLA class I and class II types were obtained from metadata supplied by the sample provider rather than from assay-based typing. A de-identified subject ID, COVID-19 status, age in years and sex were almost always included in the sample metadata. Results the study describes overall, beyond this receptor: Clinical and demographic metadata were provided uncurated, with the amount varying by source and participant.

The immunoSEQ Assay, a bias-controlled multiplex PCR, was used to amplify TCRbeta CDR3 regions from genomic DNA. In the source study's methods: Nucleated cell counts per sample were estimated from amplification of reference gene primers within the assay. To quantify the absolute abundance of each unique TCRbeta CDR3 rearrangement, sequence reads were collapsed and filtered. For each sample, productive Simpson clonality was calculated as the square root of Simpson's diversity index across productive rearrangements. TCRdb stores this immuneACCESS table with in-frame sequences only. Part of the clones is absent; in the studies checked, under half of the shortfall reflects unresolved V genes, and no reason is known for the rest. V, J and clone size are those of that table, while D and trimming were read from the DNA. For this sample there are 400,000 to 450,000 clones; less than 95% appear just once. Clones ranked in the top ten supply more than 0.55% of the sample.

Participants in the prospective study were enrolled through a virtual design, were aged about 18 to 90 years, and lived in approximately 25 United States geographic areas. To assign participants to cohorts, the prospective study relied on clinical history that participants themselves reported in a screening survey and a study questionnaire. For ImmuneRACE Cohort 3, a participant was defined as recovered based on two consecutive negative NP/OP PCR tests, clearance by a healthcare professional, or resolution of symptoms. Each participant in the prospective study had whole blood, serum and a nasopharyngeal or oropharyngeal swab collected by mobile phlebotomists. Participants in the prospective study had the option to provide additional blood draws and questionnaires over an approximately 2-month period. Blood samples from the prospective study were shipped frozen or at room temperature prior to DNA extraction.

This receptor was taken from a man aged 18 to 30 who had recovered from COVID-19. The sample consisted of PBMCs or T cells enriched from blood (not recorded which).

The nucleotides are TGTGCCAGCAGCCAGAGCTCGAGCTCCTACGAGCAGTACTTC. The encoded protein is CASSQSSSSYEQYF. The chain is assembled from TRBV3-1 (or the pseudogene TRBV3-2) and TRBJ2-7; the D gene cannot be named for sure. The CDR3 numbers 14 residues from cysteine through phenylalanine. Of all the DNA, just the CDR3 is kept, 42 bases in frame from base 1. The V end loses 3 bases and the J end loses 0 bases, and a stretch of 9 bases separates them. The CDR1 and CDR2 encoded by the germline V gene (reference sequence) are LGHDT and YNNKEL.